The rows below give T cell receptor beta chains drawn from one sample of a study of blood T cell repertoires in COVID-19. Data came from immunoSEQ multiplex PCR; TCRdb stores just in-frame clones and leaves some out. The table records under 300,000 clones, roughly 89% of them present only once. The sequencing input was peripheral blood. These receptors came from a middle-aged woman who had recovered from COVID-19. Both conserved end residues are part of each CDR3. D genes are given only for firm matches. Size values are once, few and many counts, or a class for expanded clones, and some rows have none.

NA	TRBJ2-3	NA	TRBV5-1	TGCGCCAGCAAGTACGGGGGGCTAACTAGCACAGATACGCAGTATTTT	CASKYGGLTSTDTQYF
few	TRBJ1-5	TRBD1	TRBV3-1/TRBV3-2	TGTGCCAGCAGCCGTGGGACAGGGGGCCCAAATCAGCCCCAGCATTTT	CASSRGTGGPNQPQHF
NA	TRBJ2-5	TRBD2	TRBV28	TGTGCCAGCAGTTTCCTTGGGACTAGCGTTGCACAAGAGACCCAGTACTTC	CASSFLGTSVAQETQYF
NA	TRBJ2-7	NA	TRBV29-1	TGCAGCGTTGAAGAGCAGGGCCTCTCCTACGAGCAGTACTTC	CSVEEQGLSYEQYF
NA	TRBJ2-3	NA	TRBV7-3	TGTGCCAGCAGCCCCCACCGGTCAAGTACAGATACGCAGTATTTT	CASSPHRSSTDTQYF
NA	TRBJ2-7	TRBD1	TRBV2	TGTGCCAGCAGTTGGGGACAGCCTCAGATCTACGAGCAGTACTTC	CASSWGQPQIYEQYF
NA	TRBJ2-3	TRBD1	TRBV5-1	TGCGCCAGCAGTCGAAACAGGGGGACACCACCAGATACGCAGTATTTT	CASSRNRGTPPDTQYF
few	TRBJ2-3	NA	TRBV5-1	TGCGCCAGCAGCCACATTGAATCCACCACAGATACGCAGTATTTT	CASSHIESTTDTQYF
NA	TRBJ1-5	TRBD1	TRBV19	TGTGCCAGTAGTCTGGGACAGGGAGGTGGAGGGGCCCATCAGCCCCAGCATTTT	CASSLGQGGGGAHQPQHF
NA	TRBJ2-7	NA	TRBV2	TGTGCCAGCAGGGACGAGGGGGTCTACGAGCAGTACTTC	CASRDEGVYEQYF
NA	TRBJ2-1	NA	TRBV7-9	TGTGCCAGCAGCTTAACCCCGGGACTCAATGAGCAGTTCTTC	CASSLTPGLNEQFF
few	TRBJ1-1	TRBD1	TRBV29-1	TGCAGCGCCGCGACAGGGCGGGAAACTGAAGCTTTCTTT	CSAATGRETEAFF
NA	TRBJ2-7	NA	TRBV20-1	TGCAGTGCCAATCACAGGGACGAGCAGTACTTC	CSANHRDEQYF
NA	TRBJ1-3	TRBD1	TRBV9	TGTGCCAGCAGCCCACAGGGGATCCGAAACACCATATATTTT	CASSPQGIRNTIYF
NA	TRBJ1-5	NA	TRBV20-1	TGCAGTGCTAGTCAGGATGGCAATCAGCCCCAGCATTTT	CSASQDGNQPQHF
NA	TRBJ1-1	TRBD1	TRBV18	TGTGCCAGCTCACCGTTAACAGGGGCCGAGACTGAAGCTTTCTTT	CASSPLTGAETEAFF
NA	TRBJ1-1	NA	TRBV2	TGTGCCAGCAGTGAAGGGGGCGTGAACACTGAAGCTTTCTTT	CASSEGGVNTEAFF
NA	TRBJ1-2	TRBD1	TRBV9	TGTGCCAGCAGCCCAGGACAGGGGAGCTATGGCTACACCTTC	CASSPGQGSYGYTF
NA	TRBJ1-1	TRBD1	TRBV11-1	TGTGCCAGCAGCTCCCGACAGGGGGTTACTGAAGCTTTCTTT	CASSSRQGVTEAFF
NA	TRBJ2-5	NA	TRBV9	TGTGCCAGCAGCCCCACCCGCCAGTACCAAGAGACCCAGTACTTC	CASSPTRQYQETQYF
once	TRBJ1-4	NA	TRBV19	TGTGCCAGTAAGAGCACAGCAACTAATGAAAAACTGTTTTTT	CASKSTATNEKLFF
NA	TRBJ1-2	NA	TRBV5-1	TGCGCCAGCAGCTTGGTGTCGGGGGTTGCTAACTATGGCTACACCTTC	CASSLVSGVANYGYTF
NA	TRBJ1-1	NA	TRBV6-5	TGTGCCAGCTGCAGACCGGGAACTGAAGCTTTCTTT	CASCRPGTEAFF
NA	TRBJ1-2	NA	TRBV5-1	TGCGCCAGCAGCTCGGGGGACGGAGACTATGGCTACACCTTC	CASSSGDGDYGYTF
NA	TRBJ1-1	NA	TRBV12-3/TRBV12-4	TGTGCCAGCAGTCCCTTGAACACTGAAGCTTTCTTT	CASSPLNTEAFF
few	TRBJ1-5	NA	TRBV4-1	TGCGCCAGCAGCCACGTTTTTAACCGGAATCAGCCCCAGCATTTT	CASSHVFNRNQPQHF
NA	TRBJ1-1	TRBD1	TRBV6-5	TGTGCCAGCAGTTACTCGTGGACAGGGATGAACACTGAAGCTTTCTTT	CASSYSWTGMNTEAFF
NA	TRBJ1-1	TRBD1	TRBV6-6	TGTGCCAGCAGTTATTCCGGGACAGCCGGCGCTGAAGCTTTCTTT	CASSYSGTAGAEAFF
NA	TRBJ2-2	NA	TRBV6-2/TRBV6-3	TGTGCCAGCAGTGACCTACCTAGGGGGACCGGGGAGCTGTTTTTT	CASSDLPRGTGELFF
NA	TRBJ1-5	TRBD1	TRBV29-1	TGCAGCGTTGAAGACCCGACAGGGGAAGGTGGGAAGCCCCAGCATTTT	CSVEDPTGEGGKPQHF
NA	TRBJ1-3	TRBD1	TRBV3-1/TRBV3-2	TGTGCCAGCAGCCACGACCGGGACAGGGGTGGAAACACCATATATTTT	CASSHDRDRGGNTIYF
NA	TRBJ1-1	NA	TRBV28	TGTGCCAGCAGAACCGGCCCGACAGGCCGCACTGAAGCTTTCTTT	CASRTGPTGRTEAFF
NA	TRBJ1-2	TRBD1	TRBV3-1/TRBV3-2	TGTGCCAGCAGCCAAACAAGGGACAGCGGCTACACCTTC	CASSQTRDSGYTF
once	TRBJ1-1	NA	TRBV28	TGTGCCAGCAGTTCAGCTGATGGAGCACTGAACACTGAAGCTTTCTTT	CASSSADGALNTEAFF
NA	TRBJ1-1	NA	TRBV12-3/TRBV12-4	TGTGCCAGCAGACAGCAAGAAAACACTGAAGCTTTCTTT	CASRQQENTEAFF
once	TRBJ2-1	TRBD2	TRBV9	TGTGCCAGCAGCGTAGCTACTAGCGGGGGTTTGCAGTTCTTC	CASSVATSGGLQFF
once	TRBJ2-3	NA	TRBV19	TGTGCCAGTAGTCCCCAGGAAGGGAGGAGCACAGATACGCAGTATTTT	CASSPQEGRSTDTQYF
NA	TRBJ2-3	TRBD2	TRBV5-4	TGTGCCAGCAGCTCGCTAGCGGGGTCCACAGATACGCAGTATTTT	CASSSLAGSTDTQYF
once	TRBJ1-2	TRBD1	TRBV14	TGTGCCAGCATCCACCGGGACAGGATGCGCCGGGGCTATGGCTACACCTTC	CASIHRDRMRRGYGYTF
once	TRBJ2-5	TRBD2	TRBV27	TGTGCCAGCAGTTTAGAGGCTAGCGGGGAGGAGACCCAGTACTTC	CASSLEASGEETQYF
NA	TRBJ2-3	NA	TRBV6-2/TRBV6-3	TGTGCCAGCAGTATCCAGGGAACAGATACGCAGTATTTT	CASSIQGTDTQYF
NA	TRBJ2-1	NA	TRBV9	TGTGCCAGCAGCGTAGAGGAGCAGTACTACAATGAGCAGTTCTTC	CASSVEEQYYNEQFF
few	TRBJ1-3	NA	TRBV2	TGTGCCAGCAGTGCTTACCAGGGGTCCTCTGGAAACACCATATATTTT	CASSAYQGSSGNTIYF
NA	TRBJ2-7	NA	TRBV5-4	TGTGCCAGCAGCGTTCGTCGTGAGGCCTCCTACGAGCAGTACTTC	CASSVRREASYEQYF
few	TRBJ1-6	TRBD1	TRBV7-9	TGTGCCAGCAGATTGACAGGGGGGGATTCACCCCTCCACTTT	CASRLTGGDSPLHF
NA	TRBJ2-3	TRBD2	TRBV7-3	TGTGCCAGCAGCTTAGGTAGCGGGGGGCCCACAGATACGCAGTATTTT	CASSLGSGGPTDTQYF
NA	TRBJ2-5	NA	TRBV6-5	TGTGCCAGCACTCCCGGGGTGCGGGAGACCCAGTACTTC	CASTPGVRETQYF
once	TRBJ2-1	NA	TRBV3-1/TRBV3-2	TGTGCCAGCAGCCGCCAGGGGGGAACTGAGCAGTTCTTC	CASSRQGGTEQFF
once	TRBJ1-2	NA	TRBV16	TGTGCCAGCAGCGAATCACAACAGGCTACACACTTC	CASSESQQATHF
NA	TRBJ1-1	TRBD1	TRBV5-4	TGTGCCAGCAGCCCGGGACAGGGGGCTATGAACACTGAAGCTTTCTTT	CASSPGQGAMNTEAFF
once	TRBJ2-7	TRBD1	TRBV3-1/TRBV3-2	TGTGCCAGCAGCTGGGGGCAGGGGGCCTACGAGCAGTACTTC	CASSWGQGAYEQYF
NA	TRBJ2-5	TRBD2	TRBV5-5	TGTGCCAGCAGCTTGGCCTTAGCGGGGGGGTGGAAGACCCAGTACTTC	CASSLALAGGWKTQYF
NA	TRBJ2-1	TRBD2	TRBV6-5	TGTGCCATCCCTCTCCTAGCGGGGGCTTACAATGAGCAGTTCTTC	CAIPLLAGAYNEQFF
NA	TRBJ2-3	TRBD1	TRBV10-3	TGTGCCTCCCAACCTACGGACAGGCGCACAGATACGCAGTATTTT	CASQPTDRRTDTQYF